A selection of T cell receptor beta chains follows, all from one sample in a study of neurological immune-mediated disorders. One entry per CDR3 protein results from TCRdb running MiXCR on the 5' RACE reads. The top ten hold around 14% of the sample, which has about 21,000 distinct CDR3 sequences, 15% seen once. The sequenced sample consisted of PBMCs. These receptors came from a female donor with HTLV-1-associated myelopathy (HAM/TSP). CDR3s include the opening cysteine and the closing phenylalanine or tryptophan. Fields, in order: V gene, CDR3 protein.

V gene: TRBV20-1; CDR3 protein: CSAKMDSRETQYF
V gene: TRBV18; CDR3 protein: CASSPDRERETQYF
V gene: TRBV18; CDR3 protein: CASSPGVGTDYEQYF
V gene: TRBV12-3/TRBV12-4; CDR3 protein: CASSLRSLAGGTGTGELFF
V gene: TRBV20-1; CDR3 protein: CSARAGWNSPLHF
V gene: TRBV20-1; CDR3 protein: CSAIGGDRTANTEAFF
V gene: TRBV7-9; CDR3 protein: CASVPSGFYEQYF
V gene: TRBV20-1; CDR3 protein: CSARDRSTGTEAFF
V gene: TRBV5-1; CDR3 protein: CASSHGTANYGYTF
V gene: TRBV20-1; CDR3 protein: CSARESPRDEQYF
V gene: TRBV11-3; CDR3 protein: CASSSGQRNEQFF
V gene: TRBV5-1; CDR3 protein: CASSFSGGNGYTF
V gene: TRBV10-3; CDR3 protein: CATQSGNPDTQYF
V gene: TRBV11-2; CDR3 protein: CASAQLVTDTDTQYF
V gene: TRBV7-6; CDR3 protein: CASSPGQGYTEAFF
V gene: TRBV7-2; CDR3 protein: CASSLDNRGVNEQYF
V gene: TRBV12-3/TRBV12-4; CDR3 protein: CASNPTGGVTEAFF
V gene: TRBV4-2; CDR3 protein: CASSQERGTHGNTEAFF
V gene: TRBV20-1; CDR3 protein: CSARDQSSYNEQFF
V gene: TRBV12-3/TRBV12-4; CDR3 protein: CASSETSGGAYEQYF
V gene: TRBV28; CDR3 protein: CASSPPGLDPRQYF
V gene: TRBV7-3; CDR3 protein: CASSLTEGGEQYF
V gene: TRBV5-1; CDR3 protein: CASSFQGQGNQETQYF
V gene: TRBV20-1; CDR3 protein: CSVGEGATGELFF
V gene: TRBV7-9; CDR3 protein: CASSPDRPSYEQYF
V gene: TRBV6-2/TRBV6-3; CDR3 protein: CASILRREQETQYF
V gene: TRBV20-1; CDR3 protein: CSAGGQGIDTDTQYF
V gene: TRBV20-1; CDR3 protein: CSTRWGGASTDTQYF
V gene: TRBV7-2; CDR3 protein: CASSPRRDILGQYYEQYF
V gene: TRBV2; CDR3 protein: CASSVQGAEGDEAFF
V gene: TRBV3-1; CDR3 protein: CASSQETGNFYEQYF
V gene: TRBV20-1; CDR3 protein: CSASGGAVEAFF
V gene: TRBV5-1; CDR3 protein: CASSLGTSGISRVTYEQYF
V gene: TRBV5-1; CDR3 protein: CASSFGTGVANEQFF
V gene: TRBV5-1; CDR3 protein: CASSGGLAGPDTQYF
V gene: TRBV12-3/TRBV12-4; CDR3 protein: CASSRLAGQETQYF
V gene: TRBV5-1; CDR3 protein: CASSLVGSYNEQFF
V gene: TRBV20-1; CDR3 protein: CSAWTSGRTDTQYF
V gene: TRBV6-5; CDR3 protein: CASSPAWLAAYEQYF
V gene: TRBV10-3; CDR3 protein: CAISDATGENYGYTF
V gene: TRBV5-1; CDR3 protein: CASSLGLAGSDTQYF
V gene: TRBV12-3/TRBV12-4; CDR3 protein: CASSFHRGYTDTQYF
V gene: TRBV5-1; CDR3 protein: CASSPEKVWNYGYTF
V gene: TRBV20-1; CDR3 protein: CSARHASGTNMNTEAFF
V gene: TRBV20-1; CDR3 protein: CSARDNGGTVTYNEQFF
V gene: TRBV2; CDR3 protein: CASLVAGELFF